Following are 4 T cell receptor beta chains from one sample sequenced in a study of shared clonotypes between healthy human individuals. Some clones are missing from TCRdb's copy, which holds only in-frame ones; the method was immunoSEQ multiplex PCR. Found here are about half a million clones, 81% of them singletons; the top ten hold about 13%. Sequencing used PBMCs. The receptors derive from a woman aged 40 to 49 in good health. Some clones in this sample may be carry-over from other donors' samples.

The chain combines TRBV7-2 with TRBJ2-7, with a possible D match to TRBD2 (6 bases). Trimming took 0 bases from V and 2 from J, leaving 8 bases between them. Germline assignment: CDR1 SGHTA and CDR2 FQGNSA. There are 14 residues in the CDR3. The CDR3, as DNA: TGTGCCAGCAGCTTAGCGGGACTTACCTACGAGCAGTACTTC. This codes for CASSLAGLTYEQYF. The full variable domain, in which reference TRBV7-2 and TRBJ2-7 provide the parts outside the CDR3, is GAGVSQSPSNKVTEKGKDVELRCDPISGHTALYWYRQSLGQGLEFLIYFQGNSAPDKSGLPSDRFSAERTGGSVSTLTIQRTQQEDSAVYLCASSLAGLTYEQYFGPGTRLTVT.

This clone was detected only a few times. Since a much larger clone is just one base distant, this may be a read error. The chain combines TRBV18 with TRBJ2-1, with 7 positions matching TRBD2. Germline CDR1 reads KGHSH; CDR2 reads LQKENI. The CDR3 runs to 14 residues. The CDR3 DNA sequence: TGTGCCATCTCACGTCTAGCGGCCTACAATGAGCAGTTCTTC. Residues: CAISRLAAYNEQFF. Supplemented by reference TRBV18 and TRBJ2-1, the full variable domain reads NAGVMQNPRHLVRRRGQEARLRCSPMKGHSHVYWYRQLPEEGLKFMVYLQKENIIDESGMPKERFSAEFPKEGPSILRIQQVVRGDSAAYFCAISRLAAYNEQFFGPGTRLTVL.

The rearrangement links TRBV4-1 to TRBJ1-4; no clear D. CDR3 length: 16 amino acids. Germline CDR1 is MGHRA and CDR2 is YSYEKL. The ends were cut back, 1 base at V and 6 bases at J, with 15 bases in the middle. CDR3 loop: CASSQVESRVYEKLFF. In DNA form, the CDR3 reads TGCGCCAGCAGCCAAGTTGAGTCCCGTGTATATGAAAAACTGTTTTTT.

In its sample, this clone was seen once. One base separates it from a far larger clone, so it is likely a read error. The chain is built from TRBV4-3 and TRBJ2-4; tentative D call: TRBD2 (6 bases). Germline V gene data show CDR1 as LGHNA and CDR2 as YSLEER. The CDR3 is made up of 13 amino acids. The CDR3 DNA is TGCGCCAGCAGCCAAGATAGGGCGGGAAGGCCTGTCTTC. Protein: CASSQDRAGRPVF.